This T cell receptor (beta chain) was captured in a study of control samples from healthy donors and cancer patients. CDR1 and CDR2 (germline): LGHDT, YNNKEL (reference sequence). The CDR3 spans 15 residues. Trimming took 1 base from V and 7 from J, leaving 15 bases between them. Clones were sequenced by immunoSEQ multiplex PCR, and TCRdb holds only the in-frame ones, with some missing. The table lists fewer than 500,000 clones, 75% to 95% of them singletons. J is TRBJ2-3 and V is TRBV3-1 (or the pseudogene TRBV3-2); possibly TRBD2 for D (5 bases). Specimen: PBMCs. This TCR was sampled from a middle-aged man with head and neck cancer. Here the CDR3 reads CASSQVQPPGYTQYF. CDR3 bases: TGTGCCAGCAGCCAAGTACAGCCACCGGGGTATACGCAGTATTTT.